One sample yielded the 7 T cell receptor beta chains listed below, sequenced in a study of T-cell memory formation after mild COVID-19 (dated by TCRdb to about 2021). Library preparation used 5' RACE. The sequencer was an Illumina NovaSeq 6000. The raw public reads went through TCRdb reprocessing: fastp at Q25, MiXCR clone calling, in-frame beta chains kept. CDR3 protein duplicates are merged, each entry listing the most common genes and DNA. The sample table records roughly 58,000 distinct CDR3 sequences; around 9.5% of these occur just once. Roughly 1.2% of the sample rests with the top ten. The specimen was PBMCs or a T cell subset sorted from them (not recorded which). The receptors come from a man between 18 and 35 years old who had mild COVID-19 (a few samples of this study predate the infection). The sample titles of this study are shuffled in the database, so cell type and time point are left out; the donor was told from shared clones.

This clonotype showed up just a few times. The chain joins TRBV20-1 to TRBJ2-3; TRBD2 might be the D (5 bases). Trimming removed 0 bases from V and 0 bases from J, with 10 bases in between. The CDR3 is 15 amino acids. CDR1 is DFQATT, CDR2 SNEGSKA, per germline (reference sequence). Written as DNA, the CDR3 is TGCAGTGCTAGAGATCCTCAGCGGAGCACAGATACGCAGTATTTT. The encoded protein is CSARDPQRSTDTQYF.

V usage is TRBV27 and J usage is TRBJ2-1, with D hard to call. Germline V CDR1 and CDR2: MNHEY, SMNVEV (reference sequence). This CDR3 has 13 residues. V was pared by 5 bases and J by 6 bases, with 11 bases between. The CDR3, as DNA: TGTGCCAGCAGTGTCCTGGCAGCCAATGAGCAGTTCTTC. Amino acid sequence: CASSVLAANEQFF.

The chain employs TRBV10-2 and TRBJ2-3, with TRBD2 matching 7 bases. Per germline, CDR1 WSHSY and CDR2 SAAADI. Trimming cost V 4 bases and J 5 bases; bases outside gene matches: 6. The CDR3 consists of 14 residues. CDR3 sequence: CASSATSWKDTQYF. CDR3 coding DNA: TGCGCCAGCAGTGCGACTAGCTGGAAAGATACGCAGTATTTT.

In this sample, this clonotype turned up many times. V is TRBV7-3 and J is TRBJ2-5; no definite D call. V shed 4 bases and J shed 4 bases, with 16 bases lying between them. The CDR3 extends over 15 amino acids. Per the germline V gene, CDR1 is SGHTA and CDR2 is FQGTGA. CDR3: CASSSAPGNGETQYF. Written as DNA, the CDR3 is TGTGCCAGCAGCTCGGCGCCAGGTAACGGAGAGACCCAGTACTTC.

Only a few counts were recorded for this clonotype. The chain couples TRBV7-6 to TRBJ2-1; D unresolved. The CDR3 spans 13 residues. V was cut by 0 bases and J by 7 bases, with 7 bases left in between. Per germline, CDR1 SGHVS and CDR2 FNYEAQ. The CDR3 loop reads CASSLAWLNEQFF. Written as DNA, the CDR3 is TGTGCCAGCAGCTTAGCGTGGCTAAATGAGCAGTTCTTC. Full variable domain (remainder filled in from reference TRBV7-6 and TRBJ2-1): GAGVSQSPRYKVTKRGQDVALRCDPISGHVSLYWYRQALGQGPEFLTYFNYEAQQDKSGLPNDRFSAERPEGSISTLTIQRTEQRDSAMYRCASSLAWLNEQFFGPGTRLTVL.

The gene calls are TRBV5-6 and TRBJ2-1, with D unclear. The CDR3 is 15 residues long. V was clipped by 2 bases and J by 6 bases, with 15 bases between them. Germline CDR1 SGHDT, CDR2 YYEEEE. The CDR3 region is CASSFRDLRTNEQFF. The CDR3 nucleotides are TGTGCCAGCAGCTTTAGAGACCTCCGAACCAATGAGCAGTTCTTC. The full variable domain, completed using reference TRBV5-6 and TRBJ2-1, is DAGVTQSPTHLIKTRGQQVTLRCSPKSGHDTVSWYQQALGQGPQFIFQYYEEEERQRGNFPDRFSGHQFPNYSSELNVNALLLGDSALYLCASSFRDLRTNEQFFGPGTRLTVL.

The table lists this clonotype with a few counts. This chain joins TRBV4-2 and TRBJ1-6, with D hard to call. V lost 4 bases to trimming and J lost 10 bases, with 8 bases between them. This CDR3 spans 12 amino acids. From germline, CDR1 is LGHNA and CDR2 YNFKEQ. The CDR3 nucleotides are TGTGCCAGCAGCCTCTACAGATCACCCCTCCACTTT. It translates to CASSLYRSPLHF.